This entry is about one T cell receptor (beta chain). Sequencing used immunoSEQ multiplex PCR; TCRdb keeps in-frame clones, though not all of them. The sample includes about 170,000 clones, about nine tenths of them seen just once. The entry originates in a study of control samples from healthy donors and cancer patients. The sequencing input was blood. This sequence was found in a woman aged 25-40 years in good health.

This CDR3 reads CASRLRCYTF. The CDR3 coding sequence is TGTGCAAGTCGCTTACGTTGCTACACCTTC. The chain couples TRBV12-2 to TRBJ1-2. TRBV12-2 is annotated as a pseudogene. This CDR3 region has 10 residues.